Following are 8 T cell receptor beta chains from one sample sequenced in a study of T cell responses to AZD1222 COVID-19 vaccine. Some clones are missing from TCRdb's copy, which holds only in-frame ones; the method was immunoSEQ multiplex PCR. The sample has about 99,000 clones; 87% are singletons. The sample in question was peripheral blood, obtained on day 0 of AZD1222 vaccination. The receptors were sampled from an adult in good health.

This clone was detected once. The CDR3 here is CASSQAGGFGYGYTF. DNA for the CDR3: TGTGCCAGCAGCCAGGCAGGGGGCTTTGGCTATGGCTACACCTTC. This chain uses TRBV3-1 (or the pseudogene TRBV3-2) with TRBJ1-2, with 8 bases lining up with TRBD1. Looked up from germline, CDR1 is LGHDT and CDR2 is YNNKEL (reference sequence). Germline trimming cut 3 bases from V and 4 bases from J; bases unmatched to any gene: 7. The CDR3 has 15 residues.

This rearrangement joins TRBV14 to TRBJ1-6, with 7 bases fitting TRBD1. The germline gives CDR1 SGHDN, CDR2 FVKESK. The CDR3 is made up of 15 amino acids. V lost 1 base to trimming and J lost 9 bases; unmatched junction nucleotides: 6. The CDR3 loop is CASSQVQGLTSPLHF. The CDR3, as DNA: TGTGCCAGCAGCCAAGTACAGGGGTTGACTTCACCCCTCCACTTT.

CDR3 sequence (DNA): TGTGCCAGCAGTCCGACGCGCAGCAACACTGAAGCTTTCTTT. This codes for CASSPTRSNTEAFF. The rearrangement joins TRBV6-5 to TRBJ1-1; D is uncertain. Trimming stripped 5 bases from V and 2 bases from J, with 12 bases between. Germline assignment: CDR1 MNHEY and CDR2 SVGAGI. The CDR3 consists of 14 residues.

V usage is TRBV18 and J usage is TRBJ1-1; D is uncertain. Trimming pared 4 bases from V and 4 bases from J, leaving 13 bases between. The germline gives CDR1 KGHSH, CDR2 LQKENI. This CDR3 is 14 amino acids long. CDR3 region: CASSRDVIGTEAFF. The CDR3 DNA reads TGTGCCAGCTCACGCGATGTAATCGGCACTGAAGCTTTCTTT.

The chain recombines TRBV19 with TRBJ2-1; perhaps TRBD2 as D (5 bases). CDR1 and CDR2 (germline): LNHDA, SQIVND (reference sequence). The CDR3 totals 13 residues. V was trimmed by 6 bases and J by 6 bases, leaving 12 bases between them. The CDR3 sequence is CASRAIASNEQFF. DNA of the CDR3: TGTGCCAGTAGGGCGATAGCGAGCAATGAGCAGTTCTTC.

The J gene is TRBJ2-7, the V gene TRBV5-4, with D possibly being TRBD1 (6 bases). The CDR3 runs 12 residues. V gave up 4 bases and J gave up 2 bases, with 7 bases separating them. CDR1 is SGHNT, CDR2 YYREEE, per germline (reference sequence). CDR3 coding DNA: TGTGCCAGCAGCAGGGACACCTACGAGCAGTACTTC. Translated, it gives CASSRDTYEQYF.

V usage is TRBV7-9 and J usage is TRBJ2-7, with 7 bases identical to TRBD2. This CDR3 has 16 amino acids. Trimming removed 4 bases from V and 9 bases from J; junction bases left unmatched: 18. CDR1 and CDR2 from the germline V gene are SEHNR and FQNEAQ (reference sequence). The CDR3 coding sequence is TGTGCCAGCAGCTCCTTCACCGGGACTACCCTACTAGGGCAGTACGTC. Encoded protein: CASSSFTGTTLLGQYV.

This clone was observed a single time. The chain joins TRBV3-1 (or the pseudogene TRBV3-2) to TRBJ2-7; 11 nucleotides match TRBD2. Germline V lookup: CDR1 LGHDT, CDR2 YNNKEL (reference sequence). Trimming cost V 0 bases and J 9 bases; bases outside gene matches: 19. The CDR3 has 19 residues. CDR3 loop: CASSQDGKLAGASFGGQYV. CDR3 nucleotides: TGTGCCAGCAGCCAAGACGGGAAACTAGCGGGAGCCTCCTTTGGTGGGCAGTACGTC.